This T cell receptor beta chain was identified during a study of OX40 agonist ivuxolimab in advanced cancers. In terms of the full investigation: The costimulatory receptor OX40 (CD134) was targeted by ivuxolimab, a fully human IgG2 agonistic monoclonal antibody. Intravenous ivuxolimab was administered to patients every 2 weeks at six dose levels: 0.01, 0.1, 0.3, 1.5, 3 and 10 mg/kg. The purpose of peripheral TCRbeta sequencing was to test whether ivuxolimab changed TCR sequence diversity and led to clonal T-cell expansion. Of the approximately 50 dose-escalation patients, hepatocellular carcinoma was present in about 19, melanoma in approximately 15, renal cell carcinoma in 9 and head and neck cancer in 9. Partial responses were achieved by three dose-escalation patients, of whom one had hepatocellular carcinoma and two had cutaneous melanoma. The monotherapy dose-escalation portion (N of about 52 patients) of the phase I ivuxolimab trial is reported in the paper. Patients were allowed to have had prior anti-PD-1, anti-PD-L1 or anti-CTLA-4 therapy, and 40% to 45% of the dose-escalation patients had been treated with checkpoint inhibitors. In the dose-escalation cohort, 82.7% of patients were male, and the mean age was roughly 60 years, with a range of about 20 to 90. Paper-wide results and their limitations: The antigen specificity of the peripheral T cells that underwent clonal expansion was not determined. On average, CD8+ T cells showed more expanded clones than CD4+ T cells after ivuxolimab. Partial responders in the 0.1-3.0 mg/kg groups had among the lowest normalized peripheral clonal expansion, especially among CD8+ T cells. Low levels of normalized T-cell clonal expansion were also seen in some patients who did not respond. Clonal expansion of both CD4+ and CD8+ blood T cells was observed from baseline to week 6 at doses 0.1 to 3.0 mg/kg.

Genomic DNA was extracted from sorted cells for sequencing of the TCRbeta CDR3 region. The immunoSEQ Assay was used for sequencing of TCRbeta CDR3 regions. This is the immuneACCESS table as TCRdb keeps it, with only in-frame sequences that have V and J called. A part of the clones is gone; compared with another copy, unresolved V genes explain less than half, and the rest is unexplained. This sample gives around 65,000 clones in total; approximately 90% of them show up just once. The biggest ten clones account for about 12% of the sample. The trial excluded patients who had a history of autoimmune disease or were on systemic immunosuppression. In every dose cohort, peripheral blood was drawn for TCR sequencing at baseline, cycle 4 day 1, and cycle 7 day 1. The samples were taken from a phase I, first-in-human, multicenter, open-label dose-escalation trial of ivuxolimab. Adults with locally advanced or metastatic melanoma, renal cell carcinoma, hepatocellular carcinoma or head and neck squamous cell carcinoma were enrolled in the trial. Before TCR sequencing, CD4+ T cells and CD8+ T cells from peripheral blood were sorted into separate populations.

Based on the germline V gene, the CDR1 and CDR2 sequences are SGHAT and FQNNGV. V and J are trimmed by 2 bases and 4 bases, and the gene matches miss 6 bases of the junction. The CDR3 covers 16 residues, taking in both the cysteine and the phenylalanine. Solely the CDR3 DNA is kept, with 48 bases framed from the first base. About this clone: The antigen it binds to is not known. No per-base quality is available; no much larger clone lies one base away.

The V and J segments used are TRBV11-2 and TRBJ2-7; the central 12 bases match TRBD1. The specimen was CD4+ or CD8+ T cells sorted from blood, collected in a trial of the OX40 agonist ivuxolimab. The receptor was isolated from an adult with an advanced solid tumor such as melanoma, head and neck, liver or kidney cancer. The sequenced DNA is TGTGCCAGCAGCTTACTCGGGGGACAGGGGGCGTACGAGCAGTACTTC. Its protein reads: CASSLLGGQGAYEQYF.